Listed below are T cell receptor beta chains from one sample, sequenced in a study of T cell responses to AZD1222 COVID-19 vaccine. Profiling relied on immunoSEQ multiplex PCR, and the TCRdb table lists in-frame clones only, not all of them. This sample yields about 130,000 clones, of which 92% are seen a single time; under 3.5% belongs to the top ten. This specimen was peripheral blood, taken 28 days after the second AZD1222 dose. These receptors all stem from an adult who received the AZD1222 COVID-19 vaccine. The CDR3 runs from the conserved cysteine through the conserved F or W. The D gene is left open where the match is weak. Where a row states a size, it is once, few, many or the class of an expanded clone; other rows omit it.

TRBV27	15	TRBJ2-7	.	TRBD2	CASSLSTSGAYEQYF	TGTGCCAGCAGTTTATCGACTAGCGGAGCCTACGAGCAGTACTTC
TRBV3-1/TRBV3-2	15	TRBJ1-1	.	TRBD1	CASSQSGQGNTEAFF	TGTGCCAGCAGCCAATCGGGACAGGGGAACACTGAAGCTTTCTTT
TRBV5-1	14	TRBJ2-7	once	TRBD1	CASSLGGQGYEQYF	TGCGCCAGCAGCTTGGGGGGACAGGGCTACGAGCAGTACTTC
TRBV27	15	TRBJ2-6	.	.	CASSFGGTGANVLTF	TGTGCCAGCAGTTTTGGCGGTACTGGGGCCAACGTCCTGACTTTC
TRBV25-1	15	TRBJ1-3	.	TRBD1	CASQQGVYSGNTIYF	TGTGCCAGCCAACAGGGGGTTTATTCTGGAAACACCATATATTTT
TRBV2	12	TRBJ2-7	.	TRBD2	CASSEGPAGEFF	TGTGCCAGCAGTGAAGGTCCAGCGGGAGAATTCTTC
TRBV7-9	15	TRBJ1-1	.	TRBD1	CASSSGGTANTEAFF	TGTGCCAGCAGCTCAGGCGGGACAGCGAACACTGAAGCTTTCTTT
TRBV4-3	16	TRBJ2-1	.	TRBD2	CASSPRTSGGYNEQFF	TGCGCCAGCAGCCCCCGAACTAGCGGGGGTTATAATGAGCAGTTCTTC
TRBV14	16	TRBJ2-7	.	TRBD2	CASSQNALAGGGEQYF	TGTGCCAGCAGCCAAAATGCCCTAGCGGGAGGTGGCGAGCAGTACTTC
TRBV6-2/TRBV6-3	17	TRBJ2-3	.	TRBD2	CASSYRRGAGGTDTQYF	TGTGCCAGCAGTTACCGCCGGGGAGCGGGAGGCACAGATACGCAGTATTTT
TRBV19	15	TRBJ1-4	.	.	CASSSGRLIDEKLFF	TGTGCCAGTAGTTCCGGGAGGCTAATCGATGAAAAACTGTTTTTT
TRBV10-2	15	TRBJ1-1	few	.	CASSDRGGSFAEAFF	TGCGCCAGCAGTGACCGGGGGGGATCCTTCGCTGAAGCTTTCTTT
TRBV12-3/TRBV12-4	13	TRBJ1-2	.	.	CASSRDTSLGYTF	TGTGCCAGCAGTAGGGACACCTCTCTTGGCTACACCTTC
TRBV11-3	16	TRBJ2-1	.	TRBD2	CASSSRVASGHNEQFF	TGTGCCAGCAGCTCCAGGGTAGCTAGCGGCCACAATGAGCAGTTCTTC
TRBV5-6	14	TRBJ2-7	.	TRBD1	CASRSGTGLHEQYF	TGTGCCAGCAGGTCCGGGACAGGGCTCCACGAGCAGTACTTC
TRBV7-2	16	TRBJ2-3	.	.	CASSLDGYGRTDTQYF	TGTGCCAGCAGCTTAGATGGGTACGGACGCACAGATACGCAGTATTTT
TRBV7-2	14	TRBJ1-2	.	TRBD1	CASSSQGAGYGYTF	TGTGCCAGCAGCTCACAGGGGGCGGGTTATGGCTACACCTTC
TRBV6-5	14	TRBJ1-3	.	TRBD1	CASRQGAPGNTIYF	TGTGCCAGCAGACAGGGGGCTCCTGGAAACACCATATATTTT
TRBV28	15	TRBJ1-5	.	TRBD1	CASTSGQGNNQPQHF	TGTGCCAGCACCTCGGGACAGGGAAACAATCAGCCCCAGCATTTT
TRBV6-5	14	TRBJ2-5	.	.	CASSYSTAQETQYF	TGTGCCAGCAGTTACTCGACAGCCCAAGAGACCCAGTACTTC
TRBV29-1	15	TRBJ2-7	.	TRBD2	CSVAGGLAGAYEQYF	TGCAGCGTTGCTGGAGGGCTAGCGGGAGCCTACGAGCAGTACTTC
TRBV5-5	15	TRBJ2-5	.	TRBD2	CASSSAGLFGETQYF	TGTGCCAGCAGCTCGGCGGGACTATTCGGAGAGACCCAGTACTTC
TRBV5-1	15	TRBJ2-1	.	TRBD2	CASAETSGPYNEQFF	TGCGCCAGCGCAGAAACTAGCGGGCCCTACAATGAGCAGTTCTTC
TRBV7-2	12	TRBJ2-7	.	.	CASSLPINEQYF	TGTGCCAGCAGCCTACCTATCAACGAGCAGTACTTC
TRBV7-9	15	TRBJ2-1	once	TRBD1	CASSFGQGGYNEQFF	TGTGCCAGCAGCTTCGGACAGGGCGGCTACAATGAGCAGTTCTTC
TRBV9	11	TRBJ1-2	.	.	CASSGNYGYTF	TGTGCCAGCAGCGGAAACTATGGCTACACCTTC
TRBV6-5	15	TRBJ2-2	.	TRBD2	CASSSLAGGTGELFF	TGTGCCAGCAGTTCCCTAGCGGGAGGGACCGGGGAGCTGTTTTTT
TRBV23-1	14	TRBJ1-2	.	TRBD1	CASSHDRESYGYTF	TGCGCCAGCAGTCACGACAGGGAGAGCTATGGCTACACCTTC
TRBV6-4	15	TRBJ2-7	.	TRBD2	CASSPETSGPYEQYF	TGTGCCAGCAGCCCCGAGACTAGCGGTCCCTACGAGCAGTACTTC
TRBV19	17	TRBJ1-1	.	.	CASSNQRGTGPNTEAFF	TGTGCCAGTAGTAACCAGCGAGGCACAGGGCCTAACACTGAAGCTTTCTTT
TRBV19	14	TRBJ1-2	.	TRBD1	CASSIRTGSSGYTF	TGTGCCAGTAGTATAAGGACAGGGTCTAGCGGCTACACCTTC
TRBV15	14	TRBJ1-6	.	.	CATASGAGNSPLHF	TGTGCCACCGCATCAGGGGCAGGTAATTCACCCCTCCACTTT
TRBV29-1	11	TRBJ2-3	once	.	CSAKSTDTQYF	TGCAGCGCCAAAAGCACAGATACGCAGTATTTT
TRBV7-2	12	TRBJ1-3	.	.	CASRGSGNTIYF	TGTGCCAGCAGGGGGTCTGGAAACACCATATATTTT
TRBV12-5	15	TRBJ1-1	.	TRBD1	CASALGTASNTEAFF	TGTGCTAGTGCCCTCGGGACAGCTTCTAACACTGAAGCTTTCTTT
TRBV18	16	TRBJ1-5	.	.	CASSPQPTGANQPQHF	TGTGCCAGCTCGCCTCAGCCGACGGGGGCAAATCAGCCCCAGCATTTT
TRBV7-3	17	TRBJ1-5	.	.	CASSLTNGTNSNQPQHF	TGTGCCAGCAGCTTAACGAACGGGACAAATAGCAATCAGCCCCAGCATTTT
TRBV27	13	TRBJ1-3	.	.	CASRGPSGNTIYF	TGTGCCAGCAGAGGACCCTCTGGAAACACCATATATTTT
TRBV9	12	TRBJ2-7	many	TRBD1	CASSGQGTEQYF	TGTGCCAGCAGCGGACAGGGGACTGAGCAGTACTTC
TRBV4-3	13	TRBJ1-1	once	.	CASSQDWDPPAFF	TGCGCCAGCAGCCAAGATTGGGACCCCCCAGCTTTCTTT
TRBV19	13	TRBJ2-1	.	.	CASSRNRGYEQFF	TGTGCCAGTAGTAGGAACAGAGGGTATGAGCAGTTCTTC
TRBV20-1	11	TRBJ2-7	.	.	CSAILAYEQYF	TGCAGTGCTATTCTAGCCTACGAGCAGTACTTC
TRBV27	13	TRBJ1-4	.	TRBD1	CASRGTGREKLFF	TGTGCCAGCCGAGGGACAGGGCGTGAAAAACTGTTTTTT